Reported below is one TCR beta chain. Its cognate antigen is unknown. The entry originates in a study of cytotoxic CD8 clonotypes in ibrutinib-treated CLL. General study findings and limits: Public clonotypes occurred uncommonly; on treatment, they contracted or remained stable. At ibrutinib response, clonality increased, and at progression it declined back toward baseline.

Using immunoSEQ multiplex PCR, the repertoire was profiled, and TCRdb retains in-frame clones only, with some absent. Of around 310,000 clones in the sample, around four fifths were seen once. The CDR3 length is 14 residues. V dropped 4 bases and J dropped 6 bases, with 13 bases sitting between them. CDR1 and CDR2 from the germline V gene are SNHLY and FYNNEI. The J gene is TRBJ1-5, the V gene TRBV2; maybe TRBD1 (6 bases). This clonotype was obtained from a human donor with chronic lymphocytic leukemia. Sequences were derived from PBMCs, sampled before ibrutinib treatment. The CDR3 nucleotides are TGTGCCAGCAGTGTACAGAACAGGGTTCAGCCCCAGCATTTT. Translation gives CASSVQNRVQPQHF.